This TCR beta chain stems from a study of blood T cell repertoires in COVID-19. Study background: Samples of COVID-19 (acute and convalescent) were obtained from the United States, Italy and Spain.

Per the original data handling: The authors estimated nucleated cell counts from reference gene primer amplification. Sequencing was performed with immunoSEQ multiplex PCR; in TCRdb, only in-frame clones are kept and a portion is missing. The DNA was the basis for D and trimming; V, J and clone size are from that table. This table holds 110,000 to 150,000 clones, approximately 90% found once. V was pared by 8 bases and J by 9 bases, with 17 bases between. The CDR3 is 13 amino acids. Looked up from germline, CDR1 is MDHEN and CDR2 is SYDVKM. The rearrangement links TRBV28 to TRBJ2-1, with a possible D match to TRBD1 (5 bases). Sequencing was performed on peripheral blood. The receptor was derived from an older woman with active COVID-19. CDR3 nucleotides: TGTGCCAGCCAAGTTTTCCCAGGGCCTGAGCAGTTCTTC. This sequence encodes CASQVFPGPEQFF.